These T cell receptor beta chains were read from a single sample in a study of monozygotic twins with inflammatory bowel disease. No DNA is given; TCRdb re-called the 5' RACE reads and lists each CDR3 protein once. Its clone listing holds about 330,000 distinct CDR3 sequences. The sequenced sample consisted of blood. The receptor source for this set is a human donor with ulcerative colitis or Crohn's disease, or a healthy co-twin of an affected twin (not recorded which). The CDR3 runs from the conserved cysteine through the conserved F or W.

TRBV5-4	TRBJ2-5	CASSFGTAQETQYF
TRBV10-3	TRBJ1-1	CAISEGRTGRYTEAFF
TRBV9	TRBJ2-7	CASSVEAGGSYEQYF
TRBV20-1	TRBJ2-5	CSARDLKSRETQYF
TRBV20-1	TRBJ1-1	CSHRVDGVNTEAFF
TRBV6-6	TRBJ2-5	CASSYSPEETQYF
TRBV6-5	TRBJ1-5	CASSYAARGNQPQHF
TRBV19	TRBJ1-5	CASIEGGQLNQPQHF
TRBV6-2/TRBV6-3	TRBJ2-7	CASSYSETATYEQYF
TRBV5-1	TRBJ2-2	CASREQGIGNTGELFF
TRBV7-2	TRBJ2-3	CASSPPTGGTDTQYF
TRBV24-1	TRBJ2-5	CATSDLHGQGGETQYF
TRBV6-1	TRBJ1-1	CASSRNWDTEAFF
TRBV7-9	TRBJ2-3	CASSPGLAGLTDTQYF
TRBV28	TRBJ1-5	CASSLRRLNQPQHF
TRBV19	TRBJ2-1	CASRPGGGGEQFF
TRBV6-2/TRBV6-3	TRBJ2-4	CASSYSTLFGSLAKNIQYF
TRBV12-5	TRBJ2-1	CASGWGTSGIDEQFF
TRBV20-1	TRBJ1-5	CSARNPRGSNQPQHF
TRBV18	TRBJ1-5	CASSSGDENNQPQHF
TRBV29-1	TRBJ2-1	CSVAGYNEQFF
TRBV11-2	TRBJ2-1	CASRELAGGFFPDNEQFF
TRBV4-1	TRBJ2-3	CASSQEGKAGRTDTQYF